This T cell receptor (beta chain) was obtained from a study of patients and donors after allogeneic stem cell transplantation. In its sample, this clonotype was seen a few times. One entry per CDR3 protein results from TCRdb running MiXCR on the RT-PCR reads. The data contain 900,000 to 1,000,000 distinct CDR3 sequences, approximately 19% of them singletons. The receptor was isolated from a human donor who was either an allogeneic HSCT recipient or a stem cell or donor lymphocyte infusion donor (not recorded which). It is not recorded whose cells these are; they may come from a transplant donor. Sequences were obtained from blood, either unsorted or a sorted T cell fraction (not recorded which).

DNA for the CDR3: TGTGCCAGCAGTTCCCTGACCGAGGGCACCGGGGAGCTGTTTTTT. Protein product: CASSSLTEGTGELFF. The rearrangement uses TRBV6-5 and TRBJ2-2; a possible D gene is TRBD2 (5 bases). CDR1 is MNHEY, CDR2 SVGAGI, per germline. Trimming shortened V by 4 bases and J by 4 bases, and 13 bases separated the two germline ends. The CDR3 is 15 residues long.